A single sample gave rise to the 18 T cell receptor beta chains below, sequenced in a study of blood T cell repertoires in COVID-19. Some clones are missing from TCRdb's copy, which holds only in-frame ones; the method was immunoSEQ multiplex PCR. The repertoire consists of some 190,000 clones, with 76% occurring once and the leading ten covering roughly 8.7%. Input material: peripheral blood. All receptors derive from a woman in her fifties or sixties with active or convalescent COVID-19.

J is TRBJ1-5 and V is TRBV19, with TRBD1 identical over 9 bases. In germline, CDR1 is LNHDA, CDR2 SQIVND (reference sequence). The CDR3 spans 18 residues. V shed 7 bases, J shed 4 bases, and the junction held 17 bases outside the gene matches. The CDR3 sequence: CASTRGVDRGRRNQPQHF. Here the CDR3 DNA reads TGTGCCAGTACTCGTGGGGTGGACAGGGGTAGGAGAAATCAGCCCCAGCATTTT.

The V and J genes are TRBV28 and TRBJ1-3; no clear D gene. V was trimmed by 3 bases and J by 0 bases, leaving 6 bases between them. There are 14 residues in the CDR3. Germline values: CDR1 MDHEN, CDR2 SYDVKM. The CDR3 loop is CASSFAGSGNTIYF. The CDR3 DNA reads TGTGCCAGCAGTTTCGCCGGCTCTGGAAACACCATATATTTT.

This clone showed up just a few times. The junction departs from the called germline gene at one end, perhaps through a read error. The chain links TRBV7-7 to TRBJ2-3; 10 positions agree with TRBD2. CDR1 is SSHAT, CDR2 FNYEAQ, per germline (reference sequence). The CDR3 has 15 amino acids. CDR3 DNA: TGTGCTAGCAGCCGGACTAGCGGATCCACAGATACGCAGTATTTT. This sequence encodes CASSRTSGSTDTQYF.

This clone has a single count. The genes are TRBV6-6 and TRBJ2-6, with 8 bases identical to TRBD1. Germline V gene lookup returns CDR1 MNHNY and CDR2 SVGAGI (reference sequence). V was pared by 5 bases and J by 3 bases, with 12 bases of the junction left unmatched. The CDR3 runs to 18 residues. The CDR3 spells CASSRTGNLLYGANVLTF. DNA for the CDR3: TGTGCCAGCAGTCGGACAGGGAACCTCTTATATGGGGCCAACGTCCTGACTTTC.

The chain couples TRBV11-3 to TRBJ2-7, with D possibly matching TRBD1 (6 bases). Looked up from germline, CDR1 is SGHNT and CDR2 is YENEEA. With 1 base removed from V and 3 bases from J, the gap between germline ends came to 13 bases. The CDR3 has 15 amino acids. The CDR3 spells CASSLGAGVDYEQYF. In nucleotides, the CDR3 is TGTGCCAGCAGCTTAGGGGCAGGGGTCGACTACGAGCAGTACTTC.

Only a few counts were recorded for this clone. Because the CDR3 is missing its conserved closing phenylalanine or tryptophan, this is likely a read error. Because the CDR3's place on the DNA is in doubt, the DNA is left out and the CDR3 is given as listed by TCRdb. V is TRBV19 and J is TRBJ1-2; the DNA was not compared with TRBD1, the D call given in the table. Germline CDR1 and CDR2: LNHDA and SQIVND (reference sequence). The CDR3 spans 12 amino acids, including both terminal residues. The CDR3 here is CASSGGQGPSSL.

The chain has TRBV28 and TRBJ2-1; TRBD1 matches at 8 bases. Germline V gene data show CDR1 as MDHEN and CDR2 as SYDVKM. The CDR3 runs to 14 residues. V lost 4 bases, J lost 5 bases, and 4 bases stayed unmatched. CDR3 nucleotide sequence: TGTGCCAGCAGTTCCTGGACAGGGAACAATGAGCAGTTCTTC. Protein sequence: CASSSWTGNNEQFF.

The chain uses TRBV7-9 and TRBJ1-3; D is undetermined. Deletions cut 5 bases from V and 0 bases from J, with 11 bases between. CDR1 is SEHNR and CDR2 is FQNEAQ in the germline V gene (reference sequence). This CDR3 is 15 amino acids long. The CDR3 is CASSPGLISGNTIYF. Here the CDR3 DNA reads TGTGCCAGCAGCCCCGGACTGATCTCTGGAAACACCATATATTTT.

The sample holds many counts of this clone. The V and J genes are TRBV30 and TRBJ2-1, with 8 positions matching TRBD2. V shed 2 bases, J shed 8 bases, and the junction held 5 bases outside the gene matches. This CDR3 spans 13 amino acids. Germline CDR1 is GTSNPN and CDR2 is SVGIG (reference sequence). CDR3 amino acids: CAWSIARGDEQFF. CDR3 in DNA: TGTGCCTGGAGTATCGCGCGGGGGGATGAGCAGTTCTTC.

The V and J genes are TRBV7-3 and TRBJ2-3, with TRBD2 matching over 10 bases. Germline values: CDR1 SGHTA, CDR2 FQGTGA. With 4 bases clipped from V and 4 bases from J, the junction kept 2 bases outside the gene matches. The CDR3 loop spans 14 amino acids. The CDR3 DNA reads TGTGCCAGCAGCTCCCTAGCGGGAGCAGATACGCAGTATTTT. It specifies CASSSLAGADTQYF.

The gene calls are TRBV12-5 and TRBJ1-6, with TRBD1 identical over 11 bases. Per the germline V gene, CDR1 is LGHNT and CDR2 is FRNRAP. The CDR3 spans 16 residues. The ends lost 4 bases at V and 7 bases at J; junction bases unmatched: 6. The CDR3 region is CASGSSDRGRNSPLHF. The CDR3 DNA reads as TGTGCTAGTGGTTCTTCGGACAGGGGGCGAAATTCACCCCTCCACTTT. The full variable domain, completed using reference TRBV12-5 and TRBJ1-6, is DARVTQTPRHKVTEMGQEVTMRCQPILGHNTVFWYRQTMMQGLELLAYFRNRAPLDDSGMPKDRFSAEMPDATLATLKIQPSEPRDSAVYFCASGSSDRGRNSPLHFGNGTRLTVT.

This rearrangement joins TRBV7-2 to TRBJ1-6; D gene unclear. Trimming took off 1 base at V and 4 bases at J, with 8 bases between the two ends. The CDR3 has 15 residues. CDR1 and CDR2 (germline): SGHTA, FQGNSA. The chain's CDR3 is CASSLDVTYNSPLHF. CDR3 coding DNA: TGTGCCAGCAGCTTAGACGTAACTTATAATTCACCCCTCCACTTT.

The chain is built from TRBV5-6 and TRBJ2-5, with 10 positions matching TRBD2. The CDR3 runs to 16 residues. J was trimmed by 5 bases and V by 2 bases; bases with no gene match: 9. Germline CDR1 is SGHDT and CDR2 is YYEEEE. CDR3 region: CASSFRTSGPRETQYF. CDR3 nucleotides: TGTGCCAGCAGCTTCCGGACTAGCGGACCGAGGGAGACCCAGTACTTC.

DNA of the CDR3: TGTGCCAGCAGCGTACGCAGTAGCACAGATACGCAGTATTTT. Its translation is CASSVRSSTDTQYF. The chain carries TRBV9 and TRBJ2-3, with D hard to call. CDR1 and CDR2 (germline): SGDLS, YYNGEE. V lost 1 base, J lost 0 bases, and 6 bases lay in between. The CDR3 sequence is 14 residues long.

This chain links TRBV28 with TRBJ1-6; no definite D call. Germline values: CDR1 MDHEN, CDR2 SYDVKM. V lost 6 bases to trimming and J lost 7 bases, with 10 bases between them. The CDR3 contains 13 residues. CDR3: CASRRLENSPLHF. Written as DNA, the CDR3 is TGTGCCAGCAGAAGATTAGAAAATTCACCCCTCCACTTT.

This rearrangement joins TRBV20-1 to TRBJ2-7; D remains unclear. V lost 3 bases to trimming and J lost 6 bases, with 18 bases between them. The CDR3 has 14 residues. In germline, CDR1 is DFQATT, CDR2 SNEGSKA (reference sequence). The CDR3 region has the DNA TGCAGTGCTAGTGAGCAGGCATTACCGGCCGAGCAGTACTTC. Translated, it gives CSASEQALPAEQYF.

The chain carries TRBV7-3 and TRBJ2-7; a weak D match, TRBD2 (6 bases). The V end was cut by 2 bases, the J end by 1 base, with 12 bases between. CDR1 and CDR2 (germline): SGHTA, FQGTGA. CDR3 length: 15 residues. For the CDR3, the DNA is TGTGCCAGCAGCTTATCGGCGGGGCGTTCCTACGAGCAGTACTTC. It specifies CASSLSAGRSYEQYF.

The rearrangement joins TRBV11-3 to TRBJ2-3, with D possibly matching TRBD2 (5 bases). The CDR3 consists of 13 residues. In germline, CDR1 is SGHNT, CDR2 YENEEA. Deletions cut 6 bases from V and 5 bases from J, with 12 bases between. CDR3 protein: CASSRGPGDTQYF. CDR3 bases: TGTGCCAGCAGTCGAGGGCCGGGAGATACGCAGTATTTT.